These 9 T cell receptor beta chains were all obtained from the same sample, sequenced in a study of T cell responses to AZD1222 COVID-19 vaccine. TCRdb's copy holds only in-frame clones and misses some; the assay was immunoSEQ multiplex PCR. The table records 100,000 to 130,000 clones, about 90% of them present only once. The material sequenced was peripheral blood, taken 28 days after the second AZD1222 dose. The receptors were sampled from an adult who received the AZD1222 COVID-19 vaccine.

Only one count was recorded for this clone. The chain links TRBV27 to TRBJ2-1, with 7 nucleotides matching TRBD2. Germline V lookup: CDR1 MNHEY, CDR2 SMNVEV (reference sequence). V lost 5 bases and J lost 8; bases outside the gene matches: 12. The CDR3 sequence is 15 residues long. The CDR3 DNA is TGTGCCAGCAGTCCGGCGGGGAGGGTTTTCTATGAGCAGTTCTTC. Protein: CASSPAGRVFYEQFF.

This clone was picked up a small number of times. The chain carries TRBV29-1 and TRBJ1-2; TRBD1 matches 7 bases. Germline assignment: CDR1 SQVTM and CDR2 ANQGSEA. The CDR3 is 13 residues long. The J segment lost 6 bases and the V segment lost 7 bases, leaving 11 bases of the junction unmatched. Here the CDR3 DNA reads TGCAGCGCAAGACAGGGAGGGATAGATGGCTACACCTTC. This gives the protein CSARQGGIDGYTF.

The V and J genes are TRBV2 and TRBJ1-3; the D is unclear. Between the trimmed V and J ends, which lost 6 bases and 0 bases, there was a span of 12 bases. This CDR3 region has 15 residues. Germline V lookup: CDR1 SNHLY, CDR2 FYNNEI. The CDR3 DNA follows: TGTGCCAGCAGCGAGGACCATTCCTCTGGAAACACCATATATTTT. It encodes CASSEDHSSGNTIYF.

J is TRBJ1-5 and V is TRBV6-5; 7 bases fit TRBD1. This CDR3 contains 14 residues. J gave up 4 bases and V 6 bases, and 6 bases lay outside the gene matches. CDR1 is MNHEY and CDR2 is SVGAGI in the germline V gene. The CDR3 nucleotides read TGTGCCAGCAGGCTCCGGGACAGTAATCAGCCCCAGCATTTT. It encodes CASRLRDSNQPQHF.

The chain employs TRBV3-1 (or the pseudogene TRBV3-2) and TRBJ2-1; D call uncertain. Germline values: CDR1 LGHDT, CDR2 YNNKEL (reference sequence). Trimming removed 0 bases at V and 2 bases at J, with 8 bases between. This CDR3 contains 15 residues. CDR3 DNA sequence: TGTGCCAGCAGCCAAGACTCCCCTCCCTACAATGAGCAGTTCTTC. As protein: CASSQDSPPYNEQFF.

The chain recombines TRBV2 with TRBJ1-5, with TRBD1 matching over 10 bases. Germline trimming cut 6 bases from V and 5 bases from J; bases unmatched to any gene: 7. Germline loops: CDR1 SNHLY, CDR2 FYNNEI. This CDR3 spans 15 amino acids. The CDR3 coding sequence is TGTGCCAGCAGACTGACAGGGGGCGGGTATCAGCCCCAGCATTTT. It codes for CASRLTGGGYQPQHF.

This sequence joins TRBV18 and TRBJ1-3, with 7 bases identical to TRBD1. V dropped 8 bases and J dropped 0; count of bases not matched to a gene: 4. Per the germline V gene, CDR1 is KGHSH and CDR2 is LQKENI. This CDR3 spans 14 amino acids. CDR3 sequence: CASRTGYSGNTIYF. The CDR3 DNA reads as TGTGCCAGCAGGACAGGATACTCTGGAAACACCATATATTTT.

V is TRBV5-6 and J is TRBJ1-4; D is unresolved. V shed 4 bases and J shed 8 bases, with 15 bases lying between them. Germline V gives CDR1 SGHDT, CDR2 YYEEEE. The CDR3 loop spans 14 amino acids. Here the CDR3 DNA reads TGTGCCAGCAGCCCCGGTGGCCGGTGGGAAAAACTGTTTTTT. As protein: CASSPGGRWEKLFF.

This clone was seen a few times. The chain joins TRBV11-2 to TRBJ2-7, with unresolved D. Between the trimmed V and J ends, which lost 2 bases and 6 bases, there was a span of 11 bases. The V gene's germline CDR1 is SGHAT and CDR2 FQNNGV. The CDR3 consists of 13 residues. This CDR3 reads CASSLLSMGEQYF. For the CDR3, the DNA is TGTGCCAGCAGCTTACTCTCAATGGGCGAGCAGTACTTC.